This TCR beta chain comes out of a study of shared clonotypes between healthy human individuals. This table comes from immunoSEQ multiplex PCR, and its TCRdb copy is limited to in-frame clones, with some not included. The sample records over 850,000 clones, approximately 80% being singletons. As concerns this clone: Its antigen is unidentified.

The ends lost 5 bases at V and 4 bases at J; junction bases unmatched: 9. Germline CDR1 and CDR2: SNHLY and FYNNEI. CDR3 length equals 15 residues. Study results and caveats: Memory subsets generally showed smaller estimated richness than naive subsets did.

Sequenced: memory CD4+ T cells from PBMCs. Sample subset: CD45RA-negative fraction. The sequence was obtained from a man aged 18 to 30 in good health. Some clones in this sample may be carry-over from other donors' samples. The chain employs TRBV2 and TRBJ2-3; TRBD2 aligns across 7 bases. The CDR3 DNA sequence: TGTGCCAGCAGTAGCGGGAAGACCCGAGCAGATACGCAGTATTTT. Its translation: CASSSGKTRADTQYF.